One and the same sample provided the 13 T cell receptor beta chains below, sequenced in a study of spatial heterogeneity in lung cancer. Study-level points and caveats: How many expanded intratumoral alpha and beta TCRs were present tracked the tumor mutation count, which was a count of nonsynonymous mutations.

TCRdb re-called the 5' RACE reads through MiXCR, storing one row per CDR3 protein. The repertoire holds about 1,200 distinct CDR3 sequences, with around 27% as singletons. The time point was: sample taken at primary tumor resection. The antigens these receptors bind are not known. Source: lung tumor tissue, taken at surgery. All receptors come from a male donor with early-stage non-small cell lung cancer.

For this clonotype: This beta chain is an off-target read within a library intended for alpha chains, so its frequency means little. The V call is TRBV2, the J call TRBJ2-5, with D tentatively TRBD2 (7 bases). V lost 1 base to trimming and J lost 10 bases, with 16 bases between them. CDR1 and CDR2 from the germline V gene are SNHLY and FYNNEI. The CDR3 consists of 14 residues. CDR3 nucleotide sequence: TGTGCCAGCAGTGAAGAGCGTAGGGGGAGGGACCAGTACTTC. It encodes CASSEERRGRDQYF. Combining the CDR3 with reference TRBV2 and TRBJ2-5 gives the whole variable domain EPEVTQTPSHQVTQMGQEVILRCVPISNHLYFYWYRQILGQKVEFLVSFYNNEISEKSEIFDDQFSVERPDGSNFTLKIRSTKLEDSAMYFCASSEERRGRDQYFGPGTRLLVL.

Regarding this clonotype: In a library made to pick up alpha chains, this beta chain is a stray read with a size that means little. The chain carries TRBV11-3 and TRBJ2-5; possible D gene TRBD2, 6 bases. The CDR3 is made up of 15 amino acids. V gave up 7 bases and J gave up 4 bases, with 19 bases separating them. Germline V gene data show CDR1 as SGHNT and CDR2 as YENEEA. The CDR3 DNA reads as TGTGCCAGCAACATATTCTGGCGGGAAGGAGAGACCCAGTACTTC. Translation gives CASNIFWREGETQYF.

By its share, this clonotype is large (0.1 to 1%). With the library built for alpha chains, this beta chain is off target and its frequency is not meaningful. This chain joins TRBV30 and TRBJ2-4; D gene unclear. V was shortened by 4 bases and J by 7 bases, with 8 bases between the two germline ends. This CDR3 is 11 amino acids long. Germline V lookup: CDR1 GTSNPN, CDR2 SVGIG (reference sequence). The CDR3 nucleotides read TGTGCCTGGACGGTAGGGAACATTCAGTACTTC. Amino acid sequence: CAWTVGNIQYF.

Only a few counts were recorded for this clonotype. This beta chain appears as a stray read in a library generated for alpha chains; its size is not informative. This chain links TRBV5-6 with TRBJ2-2; weak D call: TRBD1 (6 bases). Trimming pared 1 base from V and 7 bases from J, leaving 11 bases between. There are 14 residues in the CDR3. The V gene's germline CDR1 is SGHDT and CDR2 YYEEEE. CDR3 in DNA: TGTGCCAGCAGCTTGCAGGGGTTCGGCGGGGAGCTGTTTTTT. It yields the protein CASSLQGFGGELFF.

On this clonotype: For a library built for alpha chains, this beta chain is a stray read; little rests on its size. The CDR3 DNA is TGTGCCAGCAGCTTGAGCCAGACGAAGACCCAGTACTTC. Its translation: CASSLSQTKTQYF. The rearrangement uses TRBV7-9 and TRBJ2-5; no firm D call. Germline lookup yields CDR1 SEHNR and CDR2 FQNEAQ (reference sequence). This CDR3 comprises 13 residues. V was clipped by 3 bases and J by 6 bases, with 11 bases between them.

Comment on this clonotype: Because this beta chain is a stray read in a library intended to capture alpha chains, its abundance should not be given much weight. V and J are TRBV6-1 and TRBJ2-1, with 11 bases identical to TRBD2. Per germline, CDR1 MNHNS and CDR2 SASEGT. V lost 2 bases to trimming and J lost 7 bases; unmatched junction nucleotides: 4. The CDR3 length is 15 residues. Here the CDR3 reads CASSERTSGLNEQFF. CDR3 nucleotides: TGTGCCAGCAGTGAAAGGACTAGCGGGCTTAATGAGCAGTTCTTC.

About this clonotype itself: Being off target in a library aimed at alpha chains, this beta chain has a size of little meaning. This chain connects TRBV29-1 to TRBJ2-2; D perhaps matches TRBD2 (6 bases). The CDR3 has 14 residues. Germline-derived CDR1 and CDR2 are SQVTM and ANQGSEA. Trimming stripped 6 bases from V and 1 base from J, with 12 bases between. CDR3 nucleotides: TGCAGCGTAACGGGGGTGGAGAACACCGGGGAGCTGTTTTTT. This gives the protein CSVTGVENTGELFF.

Details on this clonotype: The size of this beta chain means little, since it is a stray read in a library made for alpha chains. The V and J genes are TRBV28 and TRBJ2-7; 7 bases match TRBD2. This CDR3 contains 11 residues. J was trimmed by 3 bases and V by 10 bases; bases with no gene match: 3. Looked up from germline, CDR1 is MDHEN and CDR2 is SYDVKM. CDR3 nucleotide sequence: TGTGCCACCGGGGACTACTACGAGCAGTACTTC. Its protein is CATGDYYEQYF.

With regard to this clonotype: Because this beta chain is a stray read in a library intended to capture alpha chains, its abundance should not be given much weight. The V gene is TRBV7-7, the J gene TRBJ2-1; possibly TRBD2 for D (6 bases). The CDR3 extends over 13 amino acids. Trimming removed 1 base at V and 9 bases at J, with 10 bases between. Germline-derived CDR1 and CDR2 are SSHAT and FNYEAQ (reference sequence). CDR3 bases: TGTGCCAGCAGCTTAGGTAGCGGCGGTGAGCAGTTCTTC. Translated: CASSLGSGGEQFF.

As concerns this clonotype: Since it is a stray read in a library aimed at alpha chains, this beta chain has a size that is not meaningful. The rearrangement links TRBV13 to TRBJ2-6, with TRBD2 as a possible D gene (5 bases). Germline values: CDR1 PRHDT, CDR2 FYEKMQ (reference sequence). V lost 3 bases and J lost 4, with 7 bases in between. The CDR3 totals 14 residues. The CDR3 protein is CASSLEAGANVLTF. CDR3 nucleotides: TGTGCCAGCAGCTTGGAGGCCGGGGCCAACGTCCTGACTTTC.

Only a few counts were recorded for this clonotype. Since the library was made to target alpha chains, this beta chain is a stray read and its abundance is not meaningful. The V call is TRBV12-3 or TRBV12-4, the J call TRBJ2-1, with D hard to call. CDR3 size: 10 residues. V was clipped by 6 bases and J by 12 bases, with 9 bases between them. The CDR3 region has the DNA TGTGCCAGCAGAGGAAAAGTGCAGTTCTTC. As protein: CASRGKVQFF.

This clonotype is categorized as large. This beta chain was picked up by a library intended for alpha chains and is off target, so its count carries little meaning. The chain employs TRBV28 and TRBJ2-7, with D maybe TRBD2 (5 bases). With 6 bases removed from V and 5 bases from J, the gap between germline ends came to 11 bases. Germline loops: CDR1 MDHEN, CDR2 SYDVKM. The CDR3 consists of 12 residues. For the CDR3, the DNA is TGTGCCAGCAGGGGCCCCGGGGACGAGCAGTACTTC. It codes for CASRGPGDEQYF.

Remarks on this clonotype: As an off-target read in a library built for alpha chains, this beta chain has a frequency of little significance. The chain carries TRBV6-6 and TRBJ2-7, with D possibly being TRBD1 or TRBD2 (5 bases each). The germline V and J ends were trimmed by 4 bases and 8 bases, with 18 bases remaining between them. The CDR3 contains 14 residues. Germline V lookup: CDR1 MNHNY, CDR2 SVGAGI (reference sequence). Here the CDR3 reads CASSSRTLEGKQYF. CDR3 nucleotide sequence: TGTGCCAGCAGTTCCCGGACATTAGAGGGCAAGCAGTACTTC.